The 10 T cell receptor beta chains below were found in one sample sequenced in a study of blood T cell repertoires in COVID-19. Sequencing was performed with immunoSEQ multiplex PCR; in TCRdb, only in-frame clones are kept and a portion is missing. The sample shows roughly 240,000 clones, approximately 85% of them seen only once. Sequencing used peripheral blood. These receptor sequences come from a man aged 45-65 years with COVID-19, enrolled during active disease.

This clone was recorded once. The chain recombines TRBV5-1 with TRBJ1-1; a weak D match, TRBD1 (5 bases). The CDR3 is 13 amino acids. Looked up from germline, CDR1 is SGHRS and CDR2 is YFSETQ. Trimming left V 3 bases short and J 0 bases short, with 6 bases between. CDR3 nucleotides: TGCGCCAGCAGCTCGACAGTGAACACTGAAGCTTTCTTT. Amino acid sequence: CASSSTVNTEAFF.

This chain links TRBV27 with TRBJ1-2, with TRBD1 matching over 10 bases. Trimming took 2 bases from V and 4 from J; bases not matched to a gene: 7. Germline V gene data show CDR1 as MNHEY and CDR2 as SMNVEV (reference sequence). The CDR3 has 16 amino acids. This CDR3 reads CASSLIAGTGVYGYTF. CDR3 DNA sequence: TGTGCCAGCAGTTTAATAGCAGGGACAGGGGTCTATGGCTACACCTTC.

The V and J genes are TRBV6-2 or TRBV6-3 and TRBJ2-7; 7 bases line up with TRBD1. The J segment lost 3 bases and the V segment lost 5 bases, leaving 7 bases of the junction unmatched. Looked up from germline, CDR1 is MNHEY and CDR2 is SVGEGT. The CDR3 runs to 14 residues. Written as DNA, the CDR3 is TGTGCCAGCAGTCCCAGGGACAGCCTCTACGAGCAGTACTTC. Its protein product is CASSPRDSLYEQYF.

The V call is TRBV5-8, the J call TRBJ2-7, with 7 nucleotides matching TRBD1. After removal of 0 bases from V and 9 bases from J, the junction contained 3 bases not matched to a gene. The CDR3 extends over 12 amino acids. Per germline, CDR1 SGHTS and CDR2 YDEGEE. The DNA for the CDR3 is TGTGCCAGCAGCTTGGCCCCAGGGGGGCAGTACTTC. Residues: CASSLAPGGQYF. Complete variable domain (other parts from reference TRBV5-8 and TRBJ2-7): EAGVTQSPTHLIKTRGQQATLRCSPISGHTSVYWYQQALGLGLQFLLWYDEGEERNRGNFPPRFSGRQFPNYSSELNVNALELEDSALYLCASSLAPGGQYFGPGTRLTVT.

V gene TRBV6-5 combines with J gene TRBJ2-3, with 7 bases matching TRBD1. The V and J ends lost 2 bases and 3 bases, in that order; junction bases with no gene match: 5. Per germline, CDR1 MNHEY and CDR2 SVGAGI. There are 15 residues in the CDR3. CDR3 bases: TGTGCCAGCAGTTACACAGGGGTGGGGACAGATACGCAGTATTTT. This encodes CASSYTGVGTDTQYF.

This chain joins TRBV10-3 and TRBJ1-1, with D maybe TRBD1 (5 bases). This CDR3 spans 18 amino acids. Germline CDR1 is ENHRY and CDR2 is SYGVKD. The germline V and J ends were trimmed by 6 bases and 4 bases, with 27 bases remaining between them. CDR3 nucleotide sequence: TGTGCCATCAGCCCTCGACAGAATTGGTACACACTGGGCACTGAAGCTTTCTTT. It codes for CAISPRQNWYTLGTEAFF.

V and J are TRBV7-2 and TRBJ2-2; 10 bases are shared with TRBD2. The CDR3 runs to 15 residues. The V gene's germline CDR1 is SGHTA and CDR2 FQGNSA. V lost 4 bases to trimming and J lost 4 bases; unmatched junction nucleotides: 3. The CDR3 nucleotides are TGTGCCAGCAGCTCCACTAGCGGGGCCACCGGGGAGCTGTTTTTT. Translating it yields CASSSTSGATGELFF.

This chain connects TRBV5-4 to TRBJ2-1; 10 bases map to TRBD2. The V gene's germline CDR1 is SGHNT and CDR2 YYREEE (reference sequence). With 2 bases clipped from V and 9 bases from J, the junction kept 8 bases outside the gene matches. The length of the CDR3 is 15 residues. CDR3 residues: CASSLPAGGRGEQFF. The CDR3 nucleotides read TGTGCCAGCAGCTTACCAGCGGGGGGGAGGGGTGAGCAGTTCTTC.

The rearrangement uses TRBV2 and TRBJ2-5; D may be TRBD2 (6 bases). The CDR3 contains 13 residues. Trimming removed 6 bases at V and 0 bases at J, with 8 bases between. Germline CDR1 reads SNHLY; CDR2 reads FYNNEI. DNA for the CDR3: TGTGCCAGCAGCCGGGGGTACCAAGAGACCCAGTACTTC. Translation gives CASSRGYQETQYF.

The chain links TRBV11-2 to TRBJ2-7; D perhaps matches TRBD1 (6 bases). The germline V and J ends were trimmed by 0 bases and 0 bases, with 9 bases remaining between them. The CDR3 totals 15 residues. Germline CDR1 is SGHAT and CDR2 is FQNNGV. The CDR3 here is CASSLEGTSSYEQYF. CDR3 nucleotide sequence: TGTGCCAGCAGCTTAGAGGGGACAAGCTCCTACGAGCAGTACTTC.